This T cell receptor beta chain was observed in a study of cytomegalovirus exposure and HLA in healthy donors. Trimming cost V 1 base and J 10 bases, with 8 bases left between them. CDR3 length equals 12 residues. Germline CDR1 and CDR2: LNHDA and SQIVND (reference sequence). This PCR relied on a set of 60 Vbeta primers and 13 Jbeta primers. Repertoires were generated with immunoSEQ multiplex PCR, while TCRdb's copy carries only in-frame clones and drops some. The data hold under 200,000 clones, with 65% to 90% observed a single time. This clone was counted only a few times. Sequencing was performed on PBMCs. V usage is TRBV19 and J usage is TRBJ2-1, with D possibly matching TRBD2 (6 bases). This clonotype was sampled from a middle-aged man in good health and CMV-seropositive. CDR3 protein: CASSIGGEEQFF. DNA for the CDR3: TGTGCCAGTAGTATAGGCGGGGAAGAGCAGTTCTTC.